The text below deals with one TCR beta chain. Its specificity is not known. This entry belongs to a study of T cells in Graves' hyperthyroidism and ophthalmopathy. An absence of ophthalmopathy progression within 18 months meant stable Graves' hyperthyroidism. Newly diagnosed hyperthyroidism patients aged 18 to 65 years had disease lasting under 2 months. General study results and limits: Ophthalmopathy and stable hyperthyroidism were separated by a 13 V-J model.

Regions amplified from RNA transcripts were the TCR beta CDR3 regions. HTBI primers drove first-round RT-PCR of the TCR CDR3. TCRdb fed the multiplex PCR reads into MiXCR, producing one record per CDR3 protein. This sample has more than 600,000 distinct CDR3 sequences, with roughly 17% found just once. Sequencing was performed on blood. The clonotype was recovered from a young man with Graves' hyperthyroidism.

CDR3 bases: TGTGCCAGCAGCCAAGCCGAGGGGATTGGAGGCTACACCTTC. Amino acid sequence: CASSQAEGIGGYTF. The J gene is TRBJ1-2, the V gene TRBV4-2, with a possible D match to TRBD1 (5 bases). The ends were cut back, 1 base at V and 8 bases at J, with 14 bases in the middle. CDR3 size: 14 residues. From germline, CDR1 is LGHNA and CDR2 YNFKEQ.